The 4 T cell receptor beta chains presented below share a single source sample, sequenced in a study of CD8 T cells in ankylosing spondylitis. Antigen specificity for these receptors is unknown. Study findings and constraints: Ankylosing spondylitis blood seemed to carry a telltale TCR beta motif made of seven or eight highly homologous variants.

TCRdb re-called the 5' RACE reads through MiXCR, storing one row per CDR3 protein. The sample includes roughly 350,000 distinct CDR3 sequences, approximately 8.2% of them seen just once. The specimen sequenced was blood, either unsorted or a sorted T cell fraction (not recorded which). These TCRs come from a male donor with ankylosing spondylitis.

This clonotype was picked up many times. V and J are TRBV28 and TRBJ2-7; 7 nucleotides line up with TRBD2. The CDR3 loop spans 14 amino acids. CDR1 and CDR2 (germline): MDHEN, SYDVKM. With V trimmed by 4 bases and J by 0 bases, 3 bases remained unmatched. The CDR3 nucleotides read TGTGCCAGCAGTTCGGGACTACCCTCCTACGAGCAGTACTTC. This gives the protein CASSSGLPSYEQYF. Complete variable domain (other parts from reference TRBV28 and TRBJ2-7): DVKVTQSSRYLVKRTGEKVFLECVQDMDHENMFWYRQDPGLGLRLIYFSYDVKMKEKGDIPEGYSVSREKKERFSLILESASTNQTSMYLCASSSGLPSYEQYFGPGTRLTVT.

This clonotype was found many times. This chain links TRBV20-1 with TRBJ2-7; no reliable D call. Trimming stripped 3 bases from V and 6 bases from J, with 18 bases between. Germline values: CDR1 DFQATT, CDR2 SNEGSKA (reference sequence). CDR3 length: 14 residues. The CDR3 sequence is CSASAIRASLEQYF. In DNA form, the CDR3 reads TGCAGTGCTAGCGCTATTAGGGCTAGTCTCGAGCAGTACTTC.

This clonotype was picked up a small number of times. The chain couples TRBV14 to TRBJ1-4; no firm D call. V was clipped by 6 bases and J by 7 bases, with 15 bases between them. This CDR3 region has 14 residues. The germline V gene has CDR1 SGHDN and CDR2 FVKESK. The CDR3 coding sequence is TGTGCCAGCAGTGGCTGGGTGGTCGGTGAAAAACTGTTTTTT. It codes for CASSGWVVGEKLFF.

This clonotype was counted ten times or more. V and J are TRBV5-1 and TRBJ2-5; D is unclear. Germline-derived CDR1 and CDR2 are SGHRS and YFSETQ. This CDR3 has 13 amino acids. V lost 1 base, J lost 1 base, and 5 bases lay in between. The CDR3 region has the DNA TGCGCCAGCAGCTTGCCCAGCCAAGAGACCCAGTACTTC. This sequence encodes CASSLPSQETQYF.